Listed here are 26 T cell receptor beta chains from one sample, sequenced in a study of radiation and T cells in renal cell carcinoma. Only in-frame clones appear in the TCRdb table, and some are missing; sequencing was by immunoSEQ multiplex PCR. The sample lists tens of thousands of clones; over 80% were seen once. Noted time point: blood 4 weeks post-SBRT, at nephrectomy. Treatment described: 15 Gy SBRT to primary tumor, nephrectomy 4 weeks later. The specimen was blood, collected from a patient whose treatment included radiotherapy and nephrectomy. The receptors shown here come from a man aged 50-59 years with renal cell carcinoma.

CDR3 sequence (DNA): TGCGCCAGCAGCCAAGGCTATGGCCCGGGACAGGCAAACTACGAGCAGTACTTC. It encodes CASSQGYGPGQANYEQYF. The gene calls are TRBV4-1 and TRBJ2-7, with 8 bases matching TRBD1. Germline V gene sequence: CDR1 MGHRA, CDR2 YSYEKL. Trimming took 1 base from V and 3 from J; bases not matched to a gene: 14. The CDR3 runs 18 residues.

The chain recombines TRBV19 with TRBJ1-5; no definite D call. Germline-derived CDR1 and CDR2 are LNHDA and SQIVND (reference sequence). V lost 3 bases and J lost 1, with 10 bases in between. The CDR3 covers 15 residues. As DNA, the CDR3 is TGTGCCAGTAGTATCTCACGGGTAAGCAATCAGCCCCAGCATTTT. Translated, it gives CASSISRVSNQPQHF.

The CDR3 DNA reads as TGTGCCAGCAGTACAGGGACGCTAGGTTCGGATACGCAGTATTTT. Protein sequence: CASSTGTLGSDTQYF. The J gene is TRBJ2-3, the V gene TRBV27; D may be TRBD1 (6 bases). From germline, CDR1 is MNHEY and CDR2 SMNVEV (reference sequence). V shed 5 bases and J shed 6 bases, with 18 bases lying between them. The CDR3 is 15 residues long.

The chain employs TRBV5-1 and TRBJ2-3; a weak D match, TRBD2 (5 bases). V was trimmed by 0 bases and J by 6 bases, leaving 11 bases between them. Germline values: CDR1 SGHRS, CDR2 YFSETQ. The CDR3 runs to 14 residues. The CDR3 sequence: CASSLGETRDTQYF. CDR3 nucleotides: TGCGCCAGCAGCTTGGGGGAAACTAGGGATACGCAGTATTTT.

The chain recombines TRBV6-5 with TRBJ2-5, with D perhaps matching TRBD1 or TRBD2 (5 bases each). The germline V gene has CDR1 MNHEY and CDR2 SVGAGI. The CDR3 loop spans 14 amino acids. V was cut by 0 bases and J by 4 bases, with 9 bases left in between. The CDR3 spells CASSYSGTSETQYF. The CDR3 DNA sequence: TGTGCCAGCAGTTACTCCGGGACGTCAGAGACCCAGTACTTC.

The chain recombines TRBV6-5 with TRBJ2-7, with D uncertain. CDR1 and CDR2 from the germline V gene are MNHEY and SVGAGI. V was shortened by 2 bases and J by 2 bases, with 13 bases between the two germline ends. CDR3 length equals 15 residues. The CDR3 nucleotides read TGTGCCAGCAGTTACGGCACAGTCGAACCCTACGAGCAGTACTTC. Protein product: CASSYGTVEPYEQYF.

This rearrangement joins TRBV28 to TRBJ2-7; 12 bases match TRBD2. CDR1 MDHEN and CDR2 SYDVKM come from the germline V gene. This CDR3 comprises 16 residues. With V trimmed by 1 base and J by 4 bases, 5 bases remained unmatched. The CDR3, as DNA: TGTGCCAGCAGTTTATTTGGACTAGCGGGACTATACGAGCAGTACTTC. It is translated as CASSLFGLAGLYEQYF.

This clone was found once. The rearrangement joins TRBV18 to TRBJ2-2; 7 bases agree with TRBD2. J lost 6 bases, V lost 1 base, and 2 bases had no gene match. From germline, CDR1 is KGHSH and CDR2 LQKENI. This CDR3 region has 14 residues. CDR3 sequence reads: CASSPRREAGELFF. Here the CDR3 DNA reads TGTGCCAGCTCACCACGCCGGGAGGCCGGGGAGCTGTTTTTT.

The table lists this clone with a few counts. The V and J genes are TRBV5-1 and TRBJ2-2; tentative D call: TRBD2 (6 bases). Trimming shortened V by 9 bases and J by 5 bases, and 17 bases separated the two germline ends. This CDR3 has 14 residues. Germline-derived CDR1 and CDR2 are SGHRS and YFSETQ. The CDR3 DNA is TGCGCCACCAAGGATCGGGGGTATACCGGGGAGCTGTTTTTT. Translating it yields CATKDRGYTGELFF.

This clone was observed a handful of times. This chain uses TRBV29-1 with TRBJ1-1, with 8 positions matching TRBD1. This CDR3 spans 14 amino acids. V trimming: 7 bases; J trimming: 1 base; junction bases outside the gene matches: 8. CDR1 is SQVTM and CDR2 is ANQGSEA in the germline V gene. This CDR3 reads CSGLRGLANTEAFF. CDR3 in DNA: TGCAGCGGGCTCAGGGGGCTAGCGAACACTGAAGCTTTCTTT.

The V and J genes are TRBV19 and TRBJ2-3; D tentatively fits TRBD1 or TRBD2 (5 bases each). The CDR3 consists of 14 residues. The V end lost 5 bases, the J end lost 1 base, and 10 bases lay between the germline ends. In germline, CDR1 is LNHDA, CDR2 SQIVND (reference sequence). The chain's CDR3 is CASSFGDRTDTQYF. For the CDR3, the DNA is TGTGCCAGTAGTTTCGGGGACCGCACAGATACGCAGTATTTT.

V is TRBV11-3 and J is TRBJ2-7; D is perhaps TRBD1 or TRBD2 (6 bases each). Between the trimmed V and J ends, which lost 5 bases and 6 bases, there was a span of 14 bases. CDR3 length: 13 residues. Looked up from germline, CDR1 is SGHNT and CDR2 is YENEEA. The CDR3 sequence is CASSPVGGPEQYF. The CDR3 region has the DNA TGTGCCAGCAGCCCAGTGGGGGGCCCCGAGCAGTACTTC.

This clone came up a few times. The V call is TRBV11-3, the J call TRBJ2-1, with TRBD2 identical over 8 bases. CDR3 length: 16 amino acids. Germline trimming cut 3 bases from V and 6 bases from J; bases unmatched to any gene: 10. From germline, CDR1 is SGHNT and CDR2 YENEEA. CDR3 DNA sequence: TGTGCCAGCAGCTTGGGACTAGACATCAAGGGCAATGAGCAGTTCTTC. As protein: CASSLGLDIKGNEQFF.

The chain joins TRBV6-4 to TRBJ2-3; no clear D gene. The CDR3 runs to 13 residues. Germline V CDR1 and CDR2: MRHNA, SNTAGT. Trimming took off 0 bases at V and 5 bases at J, with 6 bases between the two ends. In DNA, the CDR3 is TGTGCCAGCAGTGACTCGACGGGAGATACGCAGTATTTT. Amino acids: CASSDSTGDTQYF.

The V gene is TRBV28, the J gene TRBJ2-3, with 10 bases fitting TRBD2. Germline CDR1 reads MDHEN; CDR2 reads SYDVKM. The length of the CDR3 is 14 residues. V trimming: 9 bases; J trimming: 1 base; junction bases outside the gene matches: 4. This CDR3 is CASSGRPGTDTQYF. CDR3 nucleotide sequence: TGTGCCAGTAGCGGGAGGCCTGGCACAGATACGCAGTATTTT.

J is TRBJ2-2 and V is TRBV10-3; D possibly uses TRBD1 or TRBD2 (5 bases each). Trimming removed 3 bases at V and 1 base at J, with 12 bases between. Germline V gives CDR1 ENHRY, CDR2 SYGVKD. The CDR3 consists of 16 residues. CDR3 in amino acids: CAISDPGRKNTGELFF. DNA for the CDR3: TGTGCCATCAGTGACCCGGGACGAAAGAACACCGGGGAGCTGTTTTTT.

The V call is TRBV10-3, the J call TRBJ2-7; D may be TRBD1 (6 bases). Trimming took 2 bases from V and 3 from J, leaving 11 bases between them. The CDR3 is made up of 14 amino acids. CDR1 and CDR2 from the germline V gene are ENHRY and SYGVKD. CDR3 region: CAISEVDRSYEQYF. The CDR3 nucleotides are TGTGCCATCAGTGAGGTGGACAGAAGCTACGAGCAGTACTTC.

This clone was observed once. The chain joins TRBV25-1 to TRBJ2-1; 7 bases match TRBD2. CDR1 is MGHDK, CDR2 SYGVNS, per germline. There are 16 residues in the CDR3. V was pared by 8 bases and J by 0 bases, with 10 bases of the junction left unmatched. CDR3 in DNA: TGTGCCAGCCTTGAGGATGGCGGGAGCTCCTACAATGAGCAGTTCTTC. It yields the protein CASLEDGGSSYNEQFF.

The chain is built from TRBV5-1 and TRBJ2-6; D is unclear. Trimming removed 0 bases from V and 0 bases from J, with 7 bases in between. Germline V lookup: CDR1 SGHRS, CDR2 YFSETQ. The CDR3 extends over 16 amino acids. Here the CDR3 reads CASSLGGVSGANVLTF. The CDR3 nucleotides read TGCGCCAGCAGCTTGGGGGGTGTCTCTGGGGCCAACGTCCTGACTTTC.

V gene TRBV7-9 combines with J gene TRBJ2-1; TRBD2 matches at 8 bases. The CDR3 has 19 residues. V lost 5 bases, J lost 6 bases, and 21 bases stayed unmatched. Looked up from germline, CDR1 is SEHNR and CDR2 is FQNEAQ (reference sequence). For the CDR3, the DNA is TGTGCCAGCAGCGTCCCCAGAGAGTTGCGGGAGGTAGCCGGCAATGAGCAGTTCTTC. Translated: CASSVPRELREVAGNEQFF.

This rearrangement joins TRBV30 to TRBJ2-1; 7 nucleotides line up with TRBD2. Germline trimming cut 2 bases from V and 0 bases from J; bases unmatched to any gene: 10. The CDR3 has 17 amino acids. Germline assignment: CDR1 GTSNPN and CDR2 SVGIG (reference sequence). This CDR3 reads CAWSPSWGGSSYNEQFF. Written as DNA, the CDR3 is TGTGCCTGGAGTCCCTCCTGGGGCGGGAGCTCCTACAATGAGCAGTTCTTC.

The chain recombines TRBV9 with TRBJ2-3; TRBD1 is a possible D gene (6 bases). CDR3 length: 15 amino acids. Trimming cost V 3 bases and J 2 bases, with 13 bases left between them. Germline assignment: CDR1 SGDLS and CDR2 YYNGEE. The CDR3 spells CASSARDIYTDTQYF. CDR3 sequence (DNA): TGTGCCAGCAGCGCTCGGGACATATACACAGATACGCAGTATTTT.

The chain recombines TRBV9 with TRBJ1-5, with 10 bases lining up with TRBD1. The V gene end was trimmed by 2 bases and the J gene end by 6 bases; junction bases not matched to a gene: 5. This CDR3 is 15 amino acids long. Per germline, CDR1 SGDLS and CDR2 YYNGEE. CDR3 sequence (DNA): TGTGCCAGCAGCGTGGGACAGGGGTTTTCTCAGCCCCAGCATTTT. Translating gives CASSVGQGFSQPQHF.

J is TRBJ1-1 and V is TRBV27; D is unclear. Trimming removed 10 bases from V and 5 bases from J, with 11 bases in between. This CDR3 has 11 amino acids. CDR1 is MNHEY and CDR2 is SMNVEV in the germline V gene (reference sequence). CDR3: CATEYGTEAFF. The CDR3 nucleotides read TGTGCCACCGAATATGGGACTGAAGCTTTCTTT.

This clone was seen only once. V usage is TRBV20-1 and J usage is TRBJ2-7; D gene unclear. CDR1 and CDR2 (germline): DFQATT, SNEGSKA (reference sequence). The CDR3 runs 11 residues. V lost 6 bases to trimming and J lost 9 bases, with 15 bases between them. CDR3 loop: CSAVVATMQYF. The CDR3 bases are TGCAGTGCCGTCGTGGCTACGATGCAGTACTTC.

The rearrangement joins TRBV9 to TRBJ2-7; 8 bases align to TRBD1. Trimming cost V 4 bases and J 0 bases; bases outside gene matches: 12. CDR1 is SGDLS and CDR2 is YYNGEE in the germline V gene. The CDR3 runs 17 residues. The CDR3 bases are TGTGCCAGCAGCACTAATCCAGGGGGCAGGAGCTCCTACGAGCAGTACTTC. Translation: CASSTNPGGRSSYEQYF.